Listed here are 18 T cell receptor beta chains from one sample, sequenced in a study of immune evolution from preneoplasia to lung adenocarcinoma. Generated by immunoSEQ multiplex PCR, the TCRdb table keeps only in-frame clones and is missing some. Found here are 6,600 or so clones, 85% of them singletons; the top ten hold approximately 4.8%. Input material: FFPE invasive lung adenocarcinoma tissue. These receptors originate from a person between 45 and 75 years old with lung adenocarcinoma.

V is TRBV29-1 and J is TRBJ1-1; no clear D. Trimming removed 3 bases from V and 3 bases from J, with 8 bases in between. The CDR3 consists of 12 residues. Germline lookup yields CDR1 SQVTM and CDR2 ANQGSEA. The CDR3 is CSVDRRDTEAFF. CDR3 in DNA: TGCAGCGTTGATCGGAGGGACACTGAAGCTTTCTTT. The whole variable domain, filled in from reference TRBV29-1 and TRBJ1-1, reads SAVISQKPSRDICQRGTSLTIQCQVDSQVTMMFWYRQQPGQSLTLIATANQGSEATYESGFVIDKFPISRPNLTFSTLTVSNMSPEDSSIYLCSVDRRDTEAFFGQGTRLTVV.

This clone was recorded only once. The V gene is TRBV27, the J gene TRBJ2-1; maybe TRBD1 (7 bases). Germline CDR1 reads MNHEY; CDR2 reads SMNVEV (reference sequence). Between the trimmed V and J ends, which lost 2 bases and 4 bases, there was a span of 15 bases. The length of the CDR3 is 16 residues. Here the CDR3 DNA reads TGTGCCAGCAGTTTAAGTCAGGGGGGAGGATACAATGAGCAGTTCTTC. This encodes CASSLSQGGGYNEQFF.

The chain uses TRBV7-3 and TRBJ2-2; 12 bases are shared with TRBD2. Looked up from germline, CDR1 is SGHTA and CDR2 is FQGTGA. Trimming removed 3 bases from V and 8 bases from J; junction bases left unmatched: 1. There are 14 residues in the CDR3. CDR3 bases: TGTGCCAGCAGCTTGACTAGCGGGAGTGGGGAGCTGTTTTTT. As protein: CASSLTSGSGELFF.

A remark on this clone: One end of the junction does not line up with germline, which may come from a read error. This sequence joins TRBV20-1 and TRBJ1-1; D is uncertain. Looked up from germline, CDR1 is DFQATT and CDR2 is SNEGSKA (reference sequence). The CDR3 length is 10 residues. CDR3 amino acids: CSEMNIEAFF. CDR3 sequence (DNA): TGCAGTGAGATGAACATTGAAGCTTTCTTT.

The rearrangement links TRBV4-2 to TRBJ2-7; D could derive from TRBD1 or TRBD2 (5 bases each). CDR3 length equals 14 residues. The germline V and J ends were trimmed by 4 bases and 3 bases, with 13 bases remaining between them. Germline-derived CDR1 and CDR2 are LGHNA and YNFKEQ. In DNA, the CDR3 is TGTGCCAGCAGCCGGGGTGGGACGGACTACGAGCAGTACTTC. This codes for CASSRGGTDYEQYF.

This clone was seen a single time. The chain links TRBV6-1 to TRBJ2-1; D call uncertain. This CDR3 has 14 amino acids. The germline V gene has CDR1 MNHNS and CDR2 SASEGT. V lost 6 bases and J 6 bases, leaving 15 bases between the germline ends. DNA for the CDR3: TGTGCCAGCAGCCAAGACCCAGTTAGCAATGAGCAGTTCTTC. Amino acid sequence: CASSQDPVSNEQFF.

This rearrangement joins TRBV21-1 to TRBJ1-2; the tabulated D call, TRBD1, remains unverified against the DNA. TRBV21-1 is a known pseudogene. CDR3 length: 14 amino acids. The CDR3 here is CASSTGGVYYGYTF. The CDR3 nucleotides read TGTGCCAGCAGCACAGGGGGCGTATACTATGGCTACACCTTC.

This rearrangement joins TRBV10-2 to TRBJ2-7; TRBD2 matches 8 bases. V lost 9 bases and J lost 4; bases outside the gene matches: 11. The CDR3 loop spans 14 amino acids. Germline lookup yields CDR1 WSHSY and CDR2 SAAADI. In DNA, the CDR3 is TGCGCCAGTTGTCCAGCGGGAGCGGGTTACGAGCAGTACTTC. Translation: CASCPAGAGYEQYF.

V gene TRBV6-1 combines with J gene TRBJ2-6, with D hard to call. V was shortened by 6 bases and J by 0 bases, with 9 bases between the two germline ends. CDR1 is MNHNS, CDR2 SASEGT, per germline. The CDR3 loop spans 15 amino acids. The CDR3 coding sequence is TGTGCCAGCAGCGGTGGGCCCTCTGGGGCCAACGTCCTGACTTTC. The encoded protein is CASSGGPSGANVLTF.

This chain uses TRBV6-5 with TRBJ1-2; maybe TRBD1 (5 bases). Trimming took off 6 bases at V and 4 bases at J, with 9 bases between the two ends. Germline assignment: CDR1 MNHEY and CDR2 SVGAGI. CDR3 size: 12 residues. CDR3 residues: CASRGDFYGYTF. The CDR3 nucleotides read TGTGCCAGCAGGGGGGATTTCTATGGCTACACCTTC.

V and J are TRBV6-5 and TRBJ2-5, with a weak D call TRBD2 (5 bases). Trimming removed 2 bases from V and 4 bases from J, with 11 bases in between. This CDR3 contains 14 residues. Germline V gene lookup returns CDR1 MNHEY and CDR2 SVGAGI. In DNA, the CDR3 is TGTGCCAGCAGTTACGCGGGCCCCGCAGAGACCCAGTACTTC. The encoded protein is CASSYAGPAETQYF.

For the CDR3, the DNA is TGTGCCAGCAGTTTAGGGGTCGGGACAGTCCACTACGGAAGCTATGGCTACACCTTC. Encoded protein: CASSLGVGTVHYGSYGYTF. The gene calls are TRBV28 and TRBJ1-2; TRBD1 agrees at 7 bases. The CDR3 has 19 residues. J gave up 4 bases and V 2 bases, and 19 bases lay outside the gene matches. CDR1 is MDHEN and CDR2 is SYDVKM in the germline V gene.

This chain uses TRBV14 with TRBJ2-3; D gene uncertain. Trimming stripped 3 bases from V and 3 bases from J, with 10 bases between. The CDR3 spans 14 residues. CDR1 and CDR2 (germline): SGHDN, FVKESK. The CDR3 coding sequence is TGTGCCAGCAGCCAGGATTGGTCTACAGATACGCAGTATTTT. Its translation: CASSQDWSTDTQYF. The whole variable domain, filled in from reference TRBV14 and TRBJ2-3, reads EAGVTQFPSHSVIEKGQTVTLRCDPISGHDNLYWYRRVMGKEIKFLLHFVKESKQDESGMPNNRFLAERTGGTYSTLKVQPAELEDSGVYFCASSQDWSTDTQYFGPGTRLTVL.

CDR3 sequence (DNA): TGTGCCAGCAGTCGCTTGACCGCCATTGGCACTGAAGCTTTCTTT. It translates to CASSRLTAIGTEAFF. V and J are TRBV2 and TRBJ1-1; D ambiguous. Trimming removed 5 bases at V and 4 bases at J, with 17 bases between. CDR1 and CDR2 (germline): SNHLY, FYNNEI. This CDR3 is built from 15 residues.

The V call is TRBV4-2, the J call TRBJ2-2; D is ambiguous. V gave up 4 bases and J gave up 1 base, with 13 bases separating them. Germline V gene lookup returns CDR1 LGHNA and CDR2 YNFKEQ. This CDR3 comprises 16 residues. The CDR3 is CASSPVVAENTGELFF. The CDR3 region has the DNA TGTGCCAGCAGCCCCGTAGTGGCGGAGAACACCGGGGAGCTGTTTTTT.

The chain links TRBV9 to TRBJ1-1, with no clear D. V lost 0 bases, J lost 7 bases, and 7 bases lay in between. Germline V gene sequence: CDR1 SGDLS, CDR2 YYNGEE. The CDR3 spans 12 residues. The CDR3 nucleotides are TGTGCCAGCAGCGTAGGCGGGAATGAAGCTTTCTTT. This codes for CASSVGGNEAFF.

The chain is built from TRBV11-1 and TRBJ1-1; 7 bases are shared with TRBD1. Germline lookup yields CDR1 SGHAT and CDR2 FQDESV (reference sequence). V gave up 5 bases and J gave up 0 bases; unmatched junction bases: 9. This CDR3 contains 16 residues. This CDR3 is CASSDQTGALNTEAFF. The CDR3 DNA reads as TGTGCCAGCAGCGACCAAACAGGGGCTTTGAACACTGAAGCTTTCTTT.

Note on this clone: One junction end does not reproduce the germline sequence, and a read error may be involved. This chain links TRBV4-2 with TRBJ1-4; D is undetermined. The CDR3 totals 15 residues. Germline assignment: CDR1 LGHNA and CDR2 YNFKEQ. CDR3 in DNA: TGTGCCAGCACCCAAGCGTTCGGGACTAATGAAAAACTGTTTTTT. Protein product: CASTQAFGTNEKLFF.